This T cell receptor (beta chain) was obtained from a study of blood T cell repertoires in COVID-19 (TCRdb year 2020). About the study as a whole: Samples covering the acute and convalescent phases of COVID-19 were provided by collaborators in the United States, Italy and Spain. A de-identified subject ID, COVID-19 status, age in years and sex were almost always included in the sample metadata. The material from the prospective study consisted of cDNA or gDNA derived from T cells, B-cell-depleted T cells, or PBMCs. Where available, HLA class I and class II types were taken from metadata supplied by the sample provider and were not determined by assay-based typing. The dataset comprised deeply sampled blood TCRbeta repertoires from subjects exposed to, actively infected with, or recovered from COVID-19. The samples were drawn from two sources: the first 160 participants of the ongoing ImmuneRACE study, and 1,000 to 1,500 subjects contributed by 6 global collaborators. The repertoires were released in a freely available public database meant as a resource for research on the immune response to SARS-CoV-2. The paper's findings and limits, for the study overall: How much clinical and demographic metadata was included differed by source and by participant, and the metadata was provided uncurated.

In the case of this clone: Its cognate antigen has yet to be identified. No per-base quality is available; no much larger clone lies one base away.

The immunoSEQ Assay, a bias-controlled multiplex PCR, was used to amplify TCRbeta CDR3 regions from genomic DNA. The study's own analysis went as follows. Within the assay, amplification of reference gene primers was used to estimate how many nucleated cells each sample contained. To quantify the absolute abundance of each unique TCRbeta CDR3 rearrangement, sequence reads were collapsed and filtered. For each sample, productive Simpson clonality was calculated as the square root of Simpson's diversity index across productive rearrangements. The table was pulled from immuneACCESS by TCRdb, which kept in-frame rearrangements only. Such tables lose some clones; where checked, under half of the loss comes from unresolved V genes, and the rest has no known cause. V, J and clone size are taken as reported in that table, and D and trimming were inferred from the DNA itself. The sample yields under 200,000 clones; over 80% were counted once. The top ten clones comprise 3.5% to 5% of the sample.

Enrolling through a virtual design, the prospective study's participants ranged in age from roughly 18 to 89 years and lived across approximately 25 United States geographic areas. In the prospective study, participants were assigned to cohorts based on the clinical history participants reported in a screening survey and a study questionnaire. For ImmuneRACE Cohort 3, a participant was defined as recovered based on two consecutive negative NP/OP PCR tests, clearance by a healthcare professional, or resolution of symptoms. Each participant in the prospective study had whole blood, serum and a nasopharyngeal or oropharyngeal swab collected by mobile phlebotomists. Participants in the prospective study had the option to provide additional blood draws and questionnaires over a roughly 2-month period. Before DNA extraction, prospective study blood samples were shipped either frozen or at room temperature.

Inclusive of the bounding cysteine and phenylalanine, the CDR3 is 13 residues long. The DNA shown is the 39-base CDR3, in frame from base 1. CDR1 and CDR2, looked up from the germline V gene (reference sequence), are SGHNT and YYREEE. Trimming at the junction amounts to 4 bases on V and 0 bases on J, and the germline ends lie 7 bases apart. This TCR was recovered from a woman aged 50 to 60 who had recovered from COVID-19. The rearranged segments are TRBV5-4 and TRBJ1-1, with no D gene named confidently. Input material: PBMCs or T cells enriched from blood (not recorded which). In nucleotide form, the sequence is TGTGCCAGCAGCGTTCAGTTGAACACTGAAGCTTTCTTT. Its translation is CASSVQLNTEAFF.